This T cell receptor (beta chain) was profiled in a study of T cell responses to AZD1222 COVID-19 vaccine (dated by TCRdb to about 2021). In the study overall: Because spike-specific TCR depth and breadth did not differ between the two schedules, AZD1222 recipients who got a second dose at roughly 4 weeks were pooled with those who got a second dose at roughly 12 weeks. TCR sequencing was performed for 233 trial participants, of whom about 210 were given two doses of AZD1222 and 26 were given two doses of MenACWY control vaccine. Trial participants were enrolled into age subgroups of 18-55, 56-69 and 70-plus years, which contained 148, 28 and 57 TCR-sequenced participants, respectively.

The CDR3 regions of human TCRbeta chains were analyzed by immunosequencing. Per the original workflow: TCRs in the repertoires were compared against a reference library of SARS-CoV-2-specific TCRs that had been generated with the MIRA antigen-specificity platform. Breadth was defined as the fraction of unique TCRs that were SARS-CoV-2-associated, and depth was defined as the fraction of total T cells that were SARS-CoV-2-associated. Each spike-specific TCR was assigned to its reactive spike region and to a CD4 or CD8 class using the MIRA data. Log10-transformed breadth and depth values were compared by one-way ANOVA with Sidak's multiple comparisons tests. This immuneACCESS table, as held by TCRdb, lists in-frame sequences with V and J called but not all clones. Of the missing ones, under half trace to an unresolved V gene in checked studies; the others have no known cause. V, J and clone size were drawn from that table, and D and trimming were deduced from the DNA. The sample table holds around 150,000 clones, of which 85% to 90% were seen once. Jointly, the top ten make up 5.5% of the sample.

In the paper's terms, the time point label means: baseline before first vaccination. Samples from vaccinated people were obtained from the UK trials COV001 and COV002, which included a single-blind randomized controlled phase 2/3 trial of AZD1222 (ChAdOx1 nCoV-19) in healthy adults. Trial participant PBMC samples were collected at day 0 and day 28 after the second dose for TCRbeta chain sequencing. What the authors observed across the whole study: The whole spike protein was spanned by vaccine-associated CD4 TCRs, and dominant responses were seen in regions 160-218 and 743-854. Conclusions about previously exposed vaccinees were limited because only a handful of AZD1222 recipients were SARS-CoV-2 seropositive at baseline. Reportedly, almost half of the unique spike-specific TCRs recognized epitopes lying outside the regions that are mutated in the B.1.351 and B.1.1.7 variants. Because no day 14 peak-response samples were available, the repertoires could be characterized only after the peak T cell response. Participants were mostly white British and included more females than males, and it was suggested by the authors that clonal diversity may have been underestimated. In the small 56-69-year group, the increase in depth fell short of significance, most likely because of low power. After two AZD1222 doses, spike-specific TCR breadth and depth were significantly higher than at day 0 and than in MenACWY recipients.

Trimming costs V 3 bases and J 6 bases, and their ends lie 12 bases apart. The CDR3 runs 15 residues from the cysteine to the phenylalanine. CDR3 DNA is the only sequence kept; it has 45 bases, read in frame from the first base. CDR1 and CDR2, looked up from the germline V gene (reference sequence), are MNHEY and SMNVEV. On this clone itself: Its antigen remains unidentified. Qualities for individual bases were not recorded, and no much larger clone is one base off.

The receptor chain draws on TRBV27 and TRBJ1-6; the D gene is unclear. Sequences were derived from peripheral blood, sampled on day 0 of AZD1222 vaccination. The receptor was isolated from an adult in good health. The base sequence is TGTGCCAGCAGTTTTAGTTCCGTGGGTAATTCACCCCTCCACTTT. This yields the protein CASSFSSVGNSPLHF.